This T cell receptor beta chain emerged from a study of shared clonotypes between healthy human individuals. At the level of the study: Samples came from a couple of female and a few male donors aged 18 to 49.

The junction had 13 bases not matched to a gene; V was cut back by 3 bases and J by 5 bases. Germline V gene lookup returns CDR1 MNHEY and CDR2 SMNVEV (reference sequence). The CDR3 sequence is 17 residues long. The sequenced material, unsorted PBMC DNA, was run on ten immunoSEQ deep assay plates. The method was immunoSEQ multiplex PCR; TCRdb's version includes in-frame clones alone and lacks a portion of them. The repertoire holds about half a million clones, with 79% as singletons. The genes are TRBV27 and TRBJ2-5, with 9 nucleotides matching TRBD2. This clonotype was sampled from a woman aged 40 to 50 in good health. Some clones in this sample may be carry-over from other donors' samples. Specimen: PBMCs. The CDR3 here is CASSFLDSGRGSETQYF. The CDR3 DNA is TGTGCCAGCAGTTTCTTAGATAGCGGGAGAGGTAGCGAGACCCAGTACTTC.